This T cell receptor beta chain was identified in a study of cytomegalovirus exposure and HLA in healthy donors. V dropped 4 bases and J dropped 0 bases, with 14 bases sitting between them. The CDR3 sequence is 16 residues long. Germline lookup yields CDR1 SGHNT and CDR2 YYREEE (reference sequence). Findings and caveats of the study: Reports credit the classifier with highly specific, highly sensitive diagnosis of cytomegalovirus status. First-cohort TCR clusters tended to co-occur in the approximately 110 validation repertoires, a later analysis found. Listed as cytomegalovirus-associated were 150 to 200 TCR beta chains. A few chains tied to CMV proved CMV antigen-specific in vitro.

Here immunoSEQ multiplex PCR was the method, and the copy in TCRdb shows in-frame clones only, minus some. The sample gives roughly 150,000 clones, 89% of which show up once; 10% is in the top ten. In regard to this clone: Its specificity is unknown.

Sequences were obtained from PBMCs. The sequence was obtained from a woman between 18 and 30 years old in good health and CMV-seropositive. V gene TRBV5-4 combines with J gene TRBJ2-4, with a tentative D call TRBD2 (7 bases). CDR3 sequence reads: CASSGGGRPAKNIQYF. The DNA of the CDR3 is TGTGCCAGCAGCGGGGGGGGCAGGCCAGCCAAAAACATTCAGTACTTC.